These T cell receptor beta chains were read from a single sample in a study of siplizumab effects on memory and regulatory T cells. Generated by immunoSEQ multiplex PCR, the TCRdb table keeps only in-frame clones and is missing some. The sample shows approximately 84,000 clones, approximately 95% of them seen only once. Source material: CD8+ T cells sorted from blood. Source of these receptors: a human donor in good health. Each CDR3 is given with its conserved first and last residue. D genes are given only for firm matches. Clone size appears in some rows only: once, few, many, or a class for an expanded clone.

j_call: TRBJ2-7; d_call: -; clone_size: -; v_call: TRBV5-1; cdr3_nt: TGCGCCAGCAGCACAGAGAGATCCAGGGACGAGCAGTACTTC; cdr3_aa: CASSTERSRDEQYF
j_call: TRBJ1-2; d_call: -; clone_size: -; v_call: TRBV13; cdr3_nt: TGTGCCAGCAGCGCTCTTAGCTCTCAGGGAGGCTACACCTTC; cdr3_aa: CASSALSSQGGYTF
j_call: TRBJ2-7; d_call: -; clone_size: -; v_call: TRBV7-9; cdr3_nt: TGTGCCAGCAGCTTGGAGGGGACATATACCTACGAGCAGTACTTC; cdr3_aa: CASSLEGTYTYEQYF
j_call: TRBJ2-1; d_call: TRBD1; clone_size: -; v_call: TRBV6-6; cdr3_nt: TGTGCCAGCAGCACGAAACCGGGACAGGGGGCCAATGAGCAGTTCTTC; cdr3_aa: CASSTKPGQGANEQFF
j_call: TRBJ1-1; d_call: -; clone_size: -; v_call: TRBV7-9; cdr3_nt: TGTGCCAGCAGCTTAAGCTCGGCAGGTAACACTGAAGCTTTCTTT; cdr3_aa: CASSLSSAGNTEAFF
j_call: TRBJ1-1; d_call: -; clone_size: few; v_call: TRBV9; cdr3_nt: TGTGCCAGCAGCGCTCGCGGGGGGACCGCAGGCACTGAAGCTTTCTTT; cdr3_aa: CASSARGGTAGTEAFF
j_call: TRBJ2-1; d_call: TRBD2; clone_size: -; v_call: TRBV19; cdr3_nt: TGTGCCAGTAGTATTTTAGCGGGTAACTACAATGAGCAGTTCTTC; cdr3_aa: CASSILAGNYNEQFF
j_call: TRBJ2-3; d_call: TRBD1; clone_size: -; v_call: TRBV19; cdr3_nt: TGTGCCAGTAGTATTCGATTGGGACAGGGTGGAACAGATACGCAGTATTTT; cdr3_aa: CASSIRLGQGGTDTQYF
j_call: TRBJ2-7; d_call: -; clone_size: -; v_call: TRBV9; cdr3_nt: TGTGCCAGCAGCGTTACGTCCGACTACGAGCAGTACTTC; cdr3_aa: CASSVTSDYEQYF
j_call: TRBJ2-1; d_call: TRBD2; clone_size: -; v_call: TRBV4-1; cdr3_nt: TGCGCCAGCAGCCTGACCGGGACTAGCGAGGTTGAGCAGTTCTTC; cdr3_aa: CASSLTGTSEVEQFF
j_call: TRBJ2-3; d_call: TRBD2; clone_size: -; v_call: TRBV27; cdr3_nt: TGTGCCAGCAGCCCTGGGACTAGCGGGAGGGCGGGCACAGATACGCAGTATTTT; cdr3_aa: CASSPGTSGRAGTDTQYF
j_call: TRBJ2-7; d_call: -; clone_size: few; v_call: TRBV27; cdr3_nt: TGTGCCAGCATGGGGGGGGGCCCCTACGAGCAGTACTTC; cdr3_aa: CASMGGGPYEQYF
j_call: TRBJ2-3; d_call: -; clone_size: -; v_call: TRBV10-3; cdr3_nt: TGTGCCATCAGTGAGTCTCTGCGGGATGGGTCAGATACGCAGTATTTT; cdr3_aa: CAISESLRDGSDTQYF
j_call: TRBJ2-3; d_call: TRBD2; clone_size: -; v_call: TRBV28; cdr3_nt: TGTGCCAGCAGTTTGGGTGTACATCTGACTAGCGTAAGTCCAGATACGCAGTATTTT; cdr3_aa: CASSLGVHLTSVSPDTQYF
j_call: TRBJ2-5; d_call: -; clone_size: once; v_call: TRBV9; cdr3_nt: TGTGCCAGCAGCGCTTGGGCGACTACTAAAGAGACCCAGTACTTC; cdr3_aa: CASSAWATTKETQYF
j_call: TRBJ1-4; d_call: TRBD1; clone_size: -; v_call: TRBV7-9; cdr3_nt: TGTGCCAGCAGCGCTACAGGGGATACTAATGAAAAACTGTTTTTT; cdr3_aa: CASSATGDTNEKLFF
j_call: TRBJ2-1; d_call: TRBD2; clone_size: -; v_call: TRBV29-1; cdr3_nt: TGCAGCGCAATGGGACTAGCGGGACTAGCAAACTGGGATGAGCAGTTCTTC; cdr3_aa: CSAMGLAGLANWDEQFF
j_call: TRBJ1-1; d_call: -; clone_size: -; v_call: TRBV10-3; cdr3_nt: TGTGCCATCAGTGAGTCGAGTTCGCTGAACACTGAAGCTTTCTTT; cdr3_aa: CAISESSSLNTEAFF
j_call: TRBJ2-5; d_call: -; clone_size: -; v_call: TRBV13; cdr3_nt: TGTGCCAGCAGCTTTCGCGGTGAGGAGACCCAGTACTTC; cdr3_aa: CASSFRGEETQYF
j_call: TRBJ2-1; d_call: TRBD2; clone_size: once; v_call: TRBV19; cdr3_nt: TGTGCCAGTAAGTCCGGGACTAGCCGGGTCAATGAGCAGTTCTTC; cdr3_aa: CASKSGTSRVNEQFF
j_call: TRBJ2-7; d_call: TRBD1; clone_size: -; v_call: TRBV2; cdr3_nt: TGTGCCAGCAGGAAACCGGGACAGGGGGCGGGTGAGCAGTACTTC; cdr3_aa: CASRKPGQGAGEQYF
j_call: TRBJ2-7; d_call: -; clone_size: -; v_call: TRBV19; cdr3_nt: TGTGCCAGTAGTATAGATAGAGGGGTTGAGCAGTACTTC; cdr3_aa: CASSIDRGVEQYF
j_call: TRBJ2-5; d_call: TRBD2; clone_size: -; v_call: TRBV7-9; cdr3_nt: TGTGCCAGCATCCTAGCGGGAGAAGAGACCCAGTACTTC; cdr3_aa: CASILAGEETQYF
j_call: TRBJ1-5; d_call: -; clone_size: -; v_call: TRBV19; cdr3_nt: TGTGCCAGTAGTGAATCCCAGGGTAGGAGCAATCAGCCCCAGCATTTT; cdr3_aa: CASSESQGRSNQPQHF
j_call: TRBJ2-1; d_call: TRBD1; clone_size: -; v_call: TRBV5-1; cdr3_nt: TGCGCCAGCAGCCCAAATCTGGGGACAGGGGGCTGGAATGAGCAGTTCTTC; cdr3_aa: CASSPNLGTGGWNEQFF
j_call: TRBJ1-3; d_call: -; clone_size: -; v_call: TRBV4-1; cdr3_nt: TGCGCCAGCAGCCAAGATGGTCAATCTGGAAACACCATATATTTT; cdr3_aa: CASSQDGQSGNTIYF
j_call: TRBJ1-5; d_call: -; clone_size: -; v_call: TRBV6-5; cdr3_nt: TGTGCCAGCATGGGGCTATACAATCAGCCCCAGCATTTT; cdr3_aa: CASMGLYNQPQHF
j_call: TRBJ1-1; d_call: -; clone_size: -; v_call: TRBV30; cdr3_nt: TGTGCCTGGAGTGTCGCCCGGGGTAGTTTCACTGAAGCTTTCTTT; cdr3_aa: CAWSVARGSFTEAFF
j_call: TRBJ2-7; d_call: -; clone_size: -; v_call: TRBV9; cdr3_nt: TGTGCCAGCAGCGTAGCTCTAGACTACGAGCAGTACTTC; cdr3_aa: CASSVALDYEQYF
j_call: TRBJ2-3; d_call: TRBD2; clone_size: -; v_call: TRBV10-3; cdr3_nt: TGTGCCATCAGTGAGTCGGGACTAGCGGTATTTCTCCCTCTCTCGGATACGCAGTATTTT; cdr3_aa: CAISESGLAVFLPLSDTQYF
j_call: TRBJ1-5; d_call: -; clone_size: -; v_call: TRBV13; cdr3_nt: TGTGCCAGCAGCTTGACTACAGCGAGTTACCAGCCCCAGCATTTT; cdr3_aa: CASSLTTASYQPQHF
j_call: TRBJ1-1; d_call: -; clone_size: few; v_call: TRBV10-3; cdr3_nt: TGTGCCACGACAGGTGGGAACACTGAAGCTTTCTTT; cdr3_aa: CATTGGNTEAFF
j_call: TRBJ2-7; d_call: -; clone_size: -; v_call: TRBV6-1; cdr3_nt: TGTGCCAGCAGCCTCTCCAGCCCCTCCTACGAGCAGTACTTC; cdr3_aa: CASSLSSPSYEQYF
j_call: TRBJ2-2; d_call: -; clone_size: -; v_call: TRBV9; cdr3_nt: TGTGCCAGCAGCACCGGACAGAACACCGGGGAGCTGTTTTTT; cdr3_aa: CASSTGQNTGELFF
j_call: TRBJ2-7; d_call: -; clone_size: -; v_call: TRBV13; cdr3_nt: TGTGCCAGCAGCTTAGGCTCCTACGAGCAGTACTTC; cdr3_aa: CASSLGSYEQYF
j_call: TRBJ2-7; d_call: TRBD1; clone_size: -; v_call: TRBV19; cdr3_nt: TGTGCCAGTATGACGGGACAGGGTGCCTACGAGCAGTACTTC; cdr3_aa: CASMTGQGAYEQYF